The present T cell receptor (beta chain) was sequenced within a study of T cells in Graves' hyperthyroidism and ophthalmopathy (dated by TCRdb to between 2018 and 2021). Some background on the complete study: Peripheral blood samples were taken at the time of initial diagnosis, prior to any treatment. Prospective prediction of ophthalmopathy was tested in an independent validation cohort of 18 to 20 hyperthyroidism patients and some 17 patients who later progressed to ophthalmopathy. In more than 5 Graves' hyperthyroidism patients, the study also compared T-cell repertoires from thyroid tissue with T-cell repertoires from blood. After sampling, hyperthyroidism patients received methimazole starting at 30 mg daily, and ophthalmopathy patients received high-dose intravenous methylprednisolone. According to the paper, TCR Vbeta CDR3 sequencing was carried out on over 130 peripheral blood samples, which came from fewer than 50 ophthalmopathy, fewer than 80 hyperthyroidism and about 17 progressor patients. The 90 or so discovery patients were randomly split 7:3 into training and test sets. A discovery cohort of about a hundred patients, approximately 45 with Graves' ophthalmopathy and about 58 with stable Graves' hyperthyroidism, was used to find distinguishing TCR V-J signatures. Results the study describes overall, beyond this receptor: Blood samples also contained most of the expanded thyroid clonotypes (frequency above 0.001), which suggests that blood repertoires may reflect thyroid immune responses. A model built on a 13 V-J signature distinguished ophthalmopathy from stable hyperthyroidism, reaching approximately 89% sensitivity and around 81% specificity in cross-validation and 80%/75% in testing. During validation, the model predicted progression to ophthalmopathy a median of approximately 7 months ahead of onset, with more than 60% sensitivity and less than 85% specificity. No statistical method was used to set the sample size in advance, and investigators knew the group allocation.

Hyperthyroidism patients were newly diagnosed, with disease duration under 2 months, and aged 18 to 65 years. The study excluded patients with uncontrolled infections, other autoimmune diseases, pregnancy or lactation. Diagnoses relied on clinical symptoms, serum thyroxine and TRAb, thyroid ultrasound and orbital computed tomography. Blood from progressor patients was drawn when they were first diagnosed with hyperthyroidism, before any ophthalmopathy symptoms appeared. Ficoll-Paque density gradient centrifugation was used to isolate PBMCs from around 10 ml of fresh peripheral blood. Progressor patients were initially diagnosed with Graves' hyperthyroidism and developed ophthalmopathy during follow-up. Trizol reagent was used to extract total RNA, and RNA quality was then checked on an Agilent 2100 Bioanalyzer. As for this clonotype: Its antigen remains undetermined. Per-base quality was not reported, and no clone a single base away is much larger than it.

Amplification of TCR beta CDR3 regions was carried out from RNA transcripts. The TCR CDR3 was subjected to a first round of RT-PCR using the HTBI primer set and the Qiagen OneStep RT-PCR kit. A second multiplex PCR round built the libraries, followed by size selection and purification. The libraries were sequenced on an Illumina HiSeq2000 using paired-end 100 bp reads. In the original analysis: Raw data were processed with SOAPnuke, discarding reads with adapters, uncalled bases, mean Phred below 15, or no exact constant-primer or identifier match. COPE v1.2.5 was used to merge the high-quality paired reads, and each unique nucleotide sequence was defined as a clonotype. MiTCR v1.1 was used to align the clonotypes against IMGT TRBV, TRBD and TRBJ reference segments. The analysis included only V-J combinations with a frequency above 0.0001, which together covered about 99% of the repertoires. The TCS score was defined as F50 (clonal expansion) divided by E x V (chaos), with BLOSUM62-based TCRdist calculated between CDR3 peptides within each V-J. Welch's t-statistics and random forest reduced some 510 V-J features to 13, which were used in a naive Bayes classifier (R e1071). The public reads were reprocessed in TCRdb via fastp at Q25 and MiXCR, keeping in-frame beta chains. Each record represents a unique CDR3 protein, reported with the most common genes and DNA among its rows. In this record, the V and J calls reflect TCRdb's handling and not the investigators' own analysis. The sample table holds a few hundred thousand distinct CDR3 sequences, of which roughly 14% were seen once. Around 21% of the sample comes from the top ten.

This TCR was recovered from a man aged 25 to 40 with Graves' hyperthyroidism that later progressed to Graves' ophthalmopathy. Sequenced material: blood.

The CDR3 is CASSQNRAGYTF. The nucleotide sequence is given as TGTGCCAGCAGCCAAAACAGGGCTGGCTACACCTTC. Recombination joined TRBV5-4 with TRBJ1-2; a tentative D match to TRBD1 spans 6 bases. V and J are truncated by 4 bases and 7 bases respectively, leaving an intervening sequence of 11 bases. Via the germline V gene (reference sequence), CDR1 is SGHNT and CDR2 YYREEE. Taken from cysteine to phenylalanine, the CDR3 has 12 residues. The retained sequence is limited to the CDR3, 36 bases, with the frame set at the first base. With the portions outside the CDR3 filled from the reference TRBV5-4 and TRBJ1-2 genes, the complete variable region becomes ETGVTQSPTHLIKTRGQQVTLRCSSQSGHNTVSWYQQALGQGPQFIFQYYREEENGRGNFPPRFSGLQFPNYSSELNVNALELDDSALYLCASSQNRAGYTFGSGTRLTVV.